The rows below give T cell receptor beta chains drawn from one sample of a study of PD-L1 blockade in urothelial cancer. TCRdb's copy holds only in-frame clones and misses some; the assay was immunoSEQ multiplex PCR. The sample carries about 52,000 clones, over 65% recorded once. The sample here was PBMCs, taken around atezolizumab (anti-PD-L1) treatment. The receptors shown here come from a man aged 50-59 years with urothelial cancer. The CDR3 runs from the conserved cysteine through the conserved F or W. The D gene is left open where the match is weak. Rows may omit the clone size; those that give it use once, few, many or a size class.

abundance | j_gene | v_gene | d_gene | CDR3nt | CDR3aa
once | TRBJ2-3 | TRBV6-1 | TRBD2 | TGTGCCAGCGAGAGACTAGCGGGAGTAAGGACGCAGTATTTT | CASERLAGVRTQYF
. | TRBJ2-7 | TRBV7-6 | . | TGTGCCAGCAGCCTCAGACCGCGCGACAGGAAGGGGTCCTACGAGCAGTACTTC | CASSLRPRDRKGSYEQYF
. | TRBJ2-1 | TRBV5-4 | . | TGTGCCAGCAGCCGGGACTCACAAAATGAGCAGTTCTTC | CASSRDSQNEQFF
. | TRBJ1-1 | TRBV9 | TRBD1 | TGTGCCAGCAGCGTCGACAGGGACACTGAAGCTTTCTTT | CASSVDRDTEAFF
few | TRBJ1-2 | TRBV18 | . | TGTGCCAGCTCACTCCCAGGGGCGGATTTCGGCTACACCTTC | CASSLPGADFGYTF
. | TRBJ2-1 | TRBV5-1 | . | TGCGCCAGCAGCTTGGCAGGGTTAAATGAGCAGTTCTTC | CASSLAGLNEQFF
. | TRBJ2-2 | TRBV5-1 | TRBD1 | TGCGCCAGCAGCTTGGAGGGGGACAGGGGCCCCGGGGAGCTGTTTTTT | CASSLEGDRGPGELFF
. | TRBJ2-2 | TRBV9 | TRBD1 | TGTGCCAGCAGGGTGACAGGGGGCTTCGGGGAGCTGTTTTTT | CASRVTGGFGELFF
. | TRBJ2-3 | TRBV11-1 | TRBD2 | TGTGCCAGCAGGCCACCGTGGCTAGCGGAGAGTACAGATACGCAGTATTTT | CASRPPWLAESTDTQYF
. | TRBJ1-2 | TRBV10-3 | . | TGTGCCATCACGGGCAGTTGGGGCGGCTACACCTTC | CAITGSWGGYTF
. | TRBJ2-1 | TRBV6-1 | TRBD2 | TGTGCCAGCAGTGAACGGCTAGCGGGGGGGGCCGAGCAGTTCTTC | CASSERLAGGAEQFF
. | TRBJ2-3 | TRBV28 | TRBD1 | TGTGCCAGCAGTTTAGGGGACAGGAAGGCAGATACGCAGTATTTT | CASSLGDRKADTQYF
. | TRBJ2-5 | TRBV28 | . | . | CASSFLAGGETQYF
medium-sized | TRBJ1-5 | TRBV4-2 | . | TGTGCCAGCAGCCAAGATGCGGGGGGTAATCAGCCCCAGCATTTT | CASSQDAGGNQPQHF
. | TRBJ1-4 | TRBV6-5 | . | TGTGCCAGCAGTCGGACTAATGAAAAACTGTTTTTT | CASSRTNEKLFF
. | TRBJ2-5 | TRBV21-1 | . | TGTGCCAGCAGCGTCCGGGACAGGGAAAGGGAGACCCAGTACTTC | CASSVRDRERETQYF
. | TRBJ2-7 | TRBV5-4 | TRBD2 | TGTGCCAGCAGCTTGGGCGGGAGCAGTCTCTACGAGCAGTACTTC | CASSLGGSSLYEQYF
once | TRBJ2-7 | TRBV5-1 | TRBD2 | TGCGCCAGCAGCCCGGGACTAGCGGGGACCTACGAGCAGTACTTC | CASSPGLAGTYEQYF
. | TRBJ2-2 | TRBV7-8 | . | TGTGCCAGCAGCTTACGGGGGGACACAGTCACCGGGGAGCTGTTTTTT | CASSLRGDTVTGELFF
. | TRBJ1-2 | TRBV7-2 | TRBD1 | TGTGCCAGCAGTTCCCGGGACAGACCTTTGGGGATATATGGCTACACCTTC | CASSSRDRPLGIYGYTF
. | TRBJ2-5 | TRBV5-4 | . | TGTGCCAGCAGCCGCTTTGGCGGGACCCAAGAGACCCAGTACTTC | CASSRFGGTQETQYF
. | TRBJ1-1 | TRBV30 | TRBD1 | TGTGCCTGGAGTGTTGGGGGGACAGGCACTGAAGCTTTCTTT | CAWSVGGTGTEAFF
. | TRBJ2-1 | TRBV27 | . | TGTGCCAGCAGTTTATCGGATCGGGTCACGGGGCAGTTCTTC | CASSLSDRVTGQFF
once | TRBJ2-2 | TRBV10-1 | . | TGCGCCAGCACGGCGGGGACGGTGTTTTTT | CASTAGTVFF
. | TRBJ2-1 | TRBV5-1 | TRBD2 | TGCGCCAGCAGCTCGCCGGGACTAGCGGGAGATGAGCAGTTCTTC | CASSSPGLAGDEQFF
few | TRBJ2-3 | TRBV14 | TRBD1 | TGTGCCAGCAGCCTGGGACAGATCGCAGATACGCAGTATTTT | CASSLGQIADTQYF
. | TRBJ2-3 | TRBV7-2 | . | TGTGCCAGCAGCTCACAGGGGAGGCGTACGCAGTATTTT | CASSSQGRRTQYF
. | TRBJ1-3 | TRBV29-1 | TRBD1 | TGCAGCGTTTCGGACAGGGGCTTCGAAAACACCATATATTTT | CSVSDRGFENTIYF
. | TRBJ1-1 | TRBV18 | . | TGTGCCAGCTCACCGGATCTAGGAGGGAACACTGAAGCTTTCTTT | CASSPDLGGNTEAFF
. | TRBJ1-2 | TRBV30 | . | TGTGCCTGGAGTGGGGGGGTAGGGCGCTATGGCTACACCTTC | CAWSGGVGRYGYTF
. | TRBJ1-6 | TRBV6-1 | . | TGTGCCAGCAGTGAAGTACCATTGCAGTCACCCCTCCACTTT | CASSEVPLQSPLHF
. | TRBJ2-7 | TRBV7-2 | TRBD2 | TGTGCCAGCAGCTTAGCTGGAGCGGGAGCCTACGAGCAGTACTTC | CASSLAGAGAYEQYF
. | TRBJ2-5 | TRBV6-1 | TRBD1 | TGTGCCAGCAGTGTGGGGGGACAGGGCCAAGAGACCCAGTACTTC | CASSVGGQGQETQYF
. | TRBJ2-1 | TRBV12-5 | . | TGTGCTAGTGGTGCTAGCGTCGGTGAGCAGTTCTTC | CASGASVGEQFF
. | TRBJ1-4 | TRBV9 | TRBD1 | TGTGCCAGCAGCGTAAACAGGGGTAATGAAAAACTGTTTTTT | CASSVNRGNEKLFF
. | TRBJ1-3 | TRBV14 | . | TGTGCCAGCAAGAAAGACAGTATCTCTGGAAACACCATATATTTT | CASKKDSISGNTIYF
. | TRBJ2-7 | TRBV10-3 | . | TGTGCCATCAGTCACCGGGACACCGAAAAGGAGTACTTC | CAISHRDTEKEYF
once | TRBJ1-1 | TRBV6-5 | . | TGTGCCAGCAGTTTGACTAACTCAGGGGCCACTGAAGCTTTCTTT | CASSLTNSGATEAFF
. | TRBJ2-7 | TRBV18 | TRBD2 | TGTGCCAGCTCAATAGCGGGGATTAGCTCCTACGAGCAGTACTTC | CASSIAGISSYEQYF
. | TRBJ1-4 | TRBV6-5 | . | TGTGCCAGCAGTTACTCCAGGGTTGGGGAAAAACTGTTTTTT | CASSYSRVGEKLFF
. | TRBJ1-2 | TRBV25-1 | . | TGTGCCAGCAGTAACGGGGTCCTCGGCTACACCTTC | CASSNGVLGYTF
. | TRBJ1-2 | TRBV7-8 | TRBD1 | TGTGCCAGCAGCTTCAGACAGGGCTATGGCTACACCTTC | CASSFRQGYGYTF
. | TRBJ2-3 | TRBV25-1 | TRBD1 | TGTGCCAGCAGTGGCCCTTGGGGGACAGGGAGGCCAGATACGCAGTATTTT | CASSGPWGTGRPDTQYF
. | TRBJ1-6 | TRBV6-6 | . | TGTGCCAGCAACCCACAGGGTAGCTCCTATAATTCACCCCTCCACTTT | CASNPQGSSYNSPLHF
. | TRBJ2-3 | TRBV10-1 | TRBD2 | TGCGCCAGCAGTGTTGTAGCGGGAGGCACAGATACGCAGTATTTT | CASSVVAGGTDTQYF